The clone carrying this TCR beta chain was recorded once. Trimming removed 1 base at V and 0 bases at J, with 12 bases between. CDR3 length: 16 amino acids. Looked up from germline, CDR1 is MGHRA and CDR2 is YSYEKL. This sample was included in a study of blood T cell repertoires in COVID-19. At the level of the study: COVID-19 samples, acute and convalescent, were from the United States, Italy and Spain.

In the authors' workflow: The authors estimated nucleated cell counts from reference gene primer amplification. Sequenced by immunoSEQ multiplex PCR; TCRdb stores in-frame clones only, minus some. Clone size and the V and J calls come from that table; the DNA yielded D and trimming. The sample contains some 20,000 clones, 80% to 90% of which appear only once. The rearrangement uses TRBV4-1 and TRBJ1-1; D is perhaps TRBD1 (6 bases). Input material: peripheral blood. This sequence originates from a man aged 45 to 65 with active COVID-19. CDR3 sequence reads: CASSQAIRGLNTEAFF. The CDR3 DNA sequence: TGCGCCAGCAGCCAAGCGATAAGGGGGTTGAACACTGAAGCTTTCTTT.